This T cell receptor (beta chain) was recorded in a study of PD-1 blockade in classical Hodgkin lymphoma. The ends were cut back, 7 bases at V and 1 base at J, with 10 bases in the middle. Germline-derived CDR1 and CDR2 are MDHEN and SYDVKM. The CDR3 covers 13 residues. In regard to this clone: The antigen is not known.

Study-level findings and limits: Unlike CD8+ TCR diversity, which did not rise significantly by C4D1, CD4+ TCR diversity did. Exclusion applied to patients who initiated nivolumab less than 1 year following ASCT.

Sequencing was performed with immunoSEQ multiplex PCR; in TCRdb, only in-frame clones are kept and a portion is missing. Of fewer than 100,000 clones in the sample, more than 90% were seen once. Autologous stem cell transplantation was followed by relapse in every patient, and brentuximab vedotin exposure varied. Best response was recorded as complete response, partial response or progressive disease. The specimen comprised peripheral blood mononuclear cells (PBMCs), sampled at baseline. The receptor comes from a human donor with classical Hodgkin lymphoma. The rearrangement links TRBV28 to TRBJ1-1, with no clear D. In DNA form, the CDR3 reads TGTGCCAGCACCCCAGGTGGGAACACTGAAGCTTTCTTT. Its translation: CASTPGGNTEAFF. Looking up the rest from reference TRBV28 and TRBJ1-1 gives the full variable domain: DVKVTQSSRYLVKRTGEKVFLECVQDMDHENMFWYRQDPGLGLRLIYFSYDVKMKEKGDIPEGYSVSREKKERFSLILESASTNQTSMYLCASTPGGNTEAFFGQGTRLTVV.